One sample yielded the 18 T cell receptor beta chains listed below, sequenced in a study of OX40 agonist ivuxolimab in advanced cancers. Measured with immunoSEQ multiplex PCR; TCRdb has only the in-frame clones, and not every one. This table has about 52,000 clones, 85% to 95% appearing once. This specimen consisted of CD4+ or CD8+ T cells sorted from blood, obtained in a trial of the OX40 agonist ivuxolimab. These receptors all come from an adult with an advanced solid tumor such as melanoma, head and neck, liver or kidney cancer.

The chain links TRBV28 to TRBJ1-3; 7 bases map to TRBD1. Germline lookup yields CDR1 MDHEN and CDR2 SYDVKM. V trimming: 3 bases; J trimming: 3 bases; junction bases outside the gene matches: 2. There are 14 residues in the CDR3. The CDR3 loop is CASSFRGLGNTIYF. DNA for the CDR3: TGTGCCAGCAGTTTTAGGGGGCTTGGAAACACCATATATTTT.

This sequence joins TRBV13 and TRBJ2-2; 7 nucleotides line up with TRBD1. Germline V gene lookup returns CDR1 PRHDT and CDR2 FYEKMQ (reference sequence). The CDR3 covers 15 residues. V gave up 4 bases and J gave up 4 bases; unmatched junction bases: 6. In DNA form, the CDR3 reads TGTGCCAGCAGCTACATGACAGGGATCACCGGGGAGCTGTTTTTT. It codes for CASSYMTGITGELFF.

The chain uses TRBV19 and TRBJ2-3; 10 bases agree with TRBD2. With V trimmed by 5 bases and J by 2 bases, 7 bases remained unmatched. The CDR3 covers 16 residues. CDR1 is LNHDA and CDR2 is SQIVND in the germline V gene (reference sequence). The CDR3 coding sequence is TGTGCCAGTAGTTTTGGACTAGCGGTTCTCACAGATACGCAGTATTTT. This translates into CASSFGLAVLTDTQYF.

The rearrangement links TRBV9 to TRBJ2-7; TRBD2 might be the D (7 bases). V lost 4 bases and J lost 5, with 22 bases in between. The CDR3 totals 16 residues. Germline-derived CDR1 and CDR2 are SGDLS and YYNGEE. In DNA form, the CDR3 reads TGTGCCAGCAGCACCAGCCGGGGGGCGGGGACCCACGAGCAGTACTTC. Translated, it gives CASSTSRGAGTHEQYF.

This clone was seen only once. V gene TRBV2 combines with J gene TRBJ2-2, with D perhaps TRBD1 (6 bases). The V end lost 6 bases, the J end lost 5 bases, and 10 bases lay between the germline ends. From germline, CDR1 is SNHLY and CDR2 FYNNEI. The CDR3 sequence is 13 residues long. CDR3: CASRDRMTGELFF. The CDR3 DNA sequence: TGTGCCAGCAGGGACAGAATGACCGGGGAGCTGTTTTTT.

CDR3 region: CASSLTGGRNEQYF. The CDR3 DNA sequence: TGTGCCAGCAGTCTGACAGGGGGAAGGAACGAGCAGTACTTC. This sequence joins TRBV9 and TRBJ2-7, with TRBD1 identical over 9 bases. The V segment lost 5 bases and the J segment 5 bases; nucleotides outside the gene matches: 8. This CDR3 comprises 14 residues. The germline V gene encodes CDR1 SGDLS and CDR2 YYNGEE.

The chain links TRBV4-3 to TRBJ2-2, with D possibly TRBD1 on 5 matching bases. This CDR3 is 13 amino acids long. The V gene's germline CDR1 is LGHNA and CDR2 YSLEER. The ends were cut back, 0 bases at V and 12 bases at J, with 11 bases in the middle. For the CDR3, the DNA is TGCGCCAGCAGCCAAGATCCGGCAGGGCAGCTGTTTTTT. As protein: CASSQDPAGQLFF.

V is TRBV19 and J is TRBJ2-1; D tentatively fits TRBD1 or TRBD2 (5 bases each). Germline loops: CDR1 LNHDA, CDR2 SQIVND (reference sequence). Between the trimmed V and J ends, which lost 3 bases and 5 bases, there was a span of 11 bases. CDR3 size: 14 residues. The CDR3 nucleotides are TGTGCCAGTAGTATTTGGGACCGGAACAATGAGCAGTTCTTC. This translates into CASSIWDRNNEQFF.

This chain links TRBV7-6 with TRBJ2-1, with 12 bases identical to TRBD2. The germline gives CDR1 SGHVS, CDR2 FNYEAQ. J gave up 3 bases and V 3 bases, and 3 bases lay outside the gene matches. This CDR3 has 16 residues. The DNA of the CDR3 is TGTGCCAGCAGCTTCGGACTAGCGGGATACTACAATGAGCAGTTCTTC. Protein: CASSFGLAGYYNEQFF.

The V gene is TRBV9, the J gene TRBJ2-7, with D perhaps TRBD2 (6 bases). The CDR3 runs 14 residues. Trimming took off 0 bases at V and 2 bases at J, with 9 bases between the two ends. The germline V gene encodes CDR1 SGDLS and CDR2 YYNGEE. As DNA, the CDR3 is TGTGCCAGCAGCGTAGGGGACTCACCCTACGAGCAGTACTTC. This gives the protein CASSVGDSPYEQYF.

The rearrangement links TRBV5-6 to TRBJ2-2; tentatively, D is TRBD1 or TRBD2 (6 bases each). V lost 5 bases, J lost 0 bases, and 11 bases lay in between. CDR3 length: 15 residues. The germline CDR1 and CDR2 sequences are SGHDT and YYEEEE. This CDR3 is CASSLRGANTGELFF. In DNA form, the CDR3 reads TGTGCCAGCAGTTTGAGGGGGGCGAACACCGGGGAGCTGTTTTTT.

CDR3 region: CATSGKTGPYNEQFF. For the CDR3, the DNA is TGTGCCACCAGCGGGAAGACAGGGCCATACAATGAGCAGTTCTTC. V gene TRBV15 combines with J gene TRBJ2-1; 7 bases align to TRBD1. The CDR3 sequence is 15 residues long. The V and J ends lost 5 bases and 4 bases, in that order; junction bases with no gene match: 8. Germline V gene data show CDR1 as LNHNV and CDR2 as YYDKDF (reference sequence).

The V call is TRBV28, the J call TRBJ1-5, with D possibly matching TRBD1 (5 bases). The germline CDR1 and CDR2 sequences are MDHEN and SYDVKM. This CDR3 has 16 amino acids. Between the trimmed V and J ends, which lost 1 base and 7 bases, there was a span of 17 bases. The CDR3 sequence is CASSLLWSGGSQPQHF. In DNA form, the CDR3 reads TGTGCCAGCAGTTTATTGTGGTCGGGGGGTAGCCAGCCCCAGCATTTT.

In DNA, the CDR3 is TGTGCCAGCTATACCCCTACAGATACGCAGTATTTT. Its translation is CASYTPTDTQYF. The rearrangement uses TRBV2 and TRBJ2-3; D is ambiguous. The germline V and J ends were trimmed by 8 bases and 3 bases, with 9 bases remaining between them. This CDR3 contains 12 residues. The germline V gene has CDR1 SNHLY and CDR2 FYNNEI.

The V gene is TRBV29-1, the J gene TRBJ1-2; D is possibly TRBD1 (5 bases). V lost 0 bases and J lost 4, with 18 bases in between. CDR1 and CDR2 (germline): SQVTM, ANQGSEA. The CDR3 spans 16 residues. The CDR3 here is CSVEDFFGAGGYGYTF. The CDR3 DNA is TGCAGCGTTGAAGATTTCTTCGGGGCTGGGGGCTATGGCTACACCTTC.

This clone was seen once. The chain combines TRBV28 with TRBJ1-5; D is unclear. Trimming removed 2 bases at V and 5 bases at J, with 7 bases between. CDR1 MDHEN and CDR2 SYDVKM come from the germline V gene. This CDR3 has 13 amino acids. The CDR3: CASSLIGDQPQHF. DNA of the CDR3: TGTGCCAGCAGTTTAATTGGGGATCAGCCCCAGCATTTT.

The CDR3 region has the DNA TGTGCCAGCAGCGGACGACTAGCGGGAGGGCCTGAGACCCAGTACTTC. Its protein is CASSGRLAGGPETQYF. The chain uses TRBV7-9 and TRBJ2-5, with TRBD2 matching over 14 bases. V lost 5 bases, J lost 5 bases, and 7 bases stayed unmatched. Germline V gene data show CDR1 as SEHNR and CDR2 as FQNEAQ (reference sequence). The CDR3 has 16 amino acids. The whole variable domain, filled in from reference TRBV7-9 and TRBJ2-5, reads DTGVSQNPRHKITKRGQNVTFRCDPISEHNRLYWYRQTLGQGPEFLTYFQNEAQLEKSRLLSDRFSAERPKGSFSTLEIQRTEQGDSAMYLCASSGRLAGGPETQYFGPGTRLLVL.

The J gene is TRBJ2-3, the V gene TRBV28; 7 bases map to TRBD2. V gave up 5 bases and J gave up 3 bases; unmatched junction bases: 17. The germline CDR1 and CDR2 sequences are MDHEN and SYDVKM. This CDR3 spans 18 amino acids. The CDR3 nucleotides are TGTGCCAGCAGTCATACGCCGACTAGCACTTCGGGGACAGATACGCAGTATTTT. This gives the protein CASSHTPTSTSGTDTQYF.